A selection of T cell receptor beta chains follows, all from one sample in a study of cytomegalovirus exposure and HLA in healthy donors. Data came from immunoSEQ multiplex PCR; TCRdb stores just in-frame clones and leaves some out. The top ten clones hold approximately 1.1% of a sample with some 120,000 clones, 89% of them seen once. The sequencing input was PBMCs. The source is a woman aged 18-29 years in good health and CMV-seronegative. The CDR3 runs from the conserved cysteine through the conserved F or W. A D gene is named only where the DNA matches it firmly. Rows may omit the clone size; those that give it use once, few, many or a size class.

d_call	v_call	j_call	clone_size	cdr3_length	cdr3_nt	cdr3_aa
NA	TRBV19	TRBJ2-1	NA	18	TGTGCCAGTAGTACCCCCCATGGGCGGACAAGCTCCTACAATGAGCAGTTCTTC	CASSTPHGRTSSYNEQFF
TRBD2	TRBV5-1	TRBJ2-3	NA	15	TGCGCCAGCAGCCCACTAGCGGGGGGAGCAGATACGCAGTATTTT	CASSPLAGGADTQYF
NA	TRBV5-1	TRBJ2-1	NA	16	TGCGCCAGCAGCGATGGGGCGGGACCAGCCCTGGTGGAGCAGTTCTTC	CASSDGAGPALVEQFF
TRBD2	TRBV19	TRBJ2-7	NA	13	TGTGCCAGCCGGCGGGAGGGCGCGGACGAGCAGTACTTC	CASRREGADEQYF
NA	TRBV9	TRBJ2-3	NA	13	TGTGCCAGCAGCGTAGGCGTACCAGATACGCAGTATTTT	CASSVGVPDTQYF
TRBD1	TRBV7-9	TRBJ2-1	NA	15	TGTGCCAGCAGCCGCCCATTGGACAGGGTTAATGAGCAGTTCTTC	CASSRPLDRVNEQFF
NA	TRBV13	TRBJ1-3	NA	14	TGTGCCAGCAGTGATAAAGGGGCTGGAAACACCATATATTTT	CASSDKGAGNTIYF
TRBD2	TRBV27	TRBJ2-1	once	15	TGTGCCAGTGGGGGCGGACTAGCGGACTACAATGAGCAGTTCTTC	CASGGGLADYNEQFF
NA	TRBV7-2	TRBJ2-7	NA	13	TGTGCCAGCAGCTTTCAGGGGACCTACGAGCAGTACTTC	CASSFQGTYEQYF
TRBD1	TRBV10-3	TRBJ1-1	NA	13	TGTGCCATCAGAAACGGGACAGGTCGATTAGCTTTCTTT	CAIRNGTGRLAFF
NA	TRBV6-5	TRBJ1-2	once	16	TGTGCCAGCAGTTACCCCACCGGCGGGGGCGGTTATGGCTACACCTTC	CASSYPTGGGGYGYTF
NA	TRBV6-1	TRBJ2-3	NA	15	TGTGCCAGCAGTGAAATAGGCTTGAGGATAGATACGCAGTATTTT	CASSEIGLRIDTQYF
NA	TRBV11-2	TRBJ2-7	NA	15	TGTGCCAGCAGCCAAAGTCCACAGGGCGTCTACGAGCAGTACTTC	CASSQSPQGVYEQYF